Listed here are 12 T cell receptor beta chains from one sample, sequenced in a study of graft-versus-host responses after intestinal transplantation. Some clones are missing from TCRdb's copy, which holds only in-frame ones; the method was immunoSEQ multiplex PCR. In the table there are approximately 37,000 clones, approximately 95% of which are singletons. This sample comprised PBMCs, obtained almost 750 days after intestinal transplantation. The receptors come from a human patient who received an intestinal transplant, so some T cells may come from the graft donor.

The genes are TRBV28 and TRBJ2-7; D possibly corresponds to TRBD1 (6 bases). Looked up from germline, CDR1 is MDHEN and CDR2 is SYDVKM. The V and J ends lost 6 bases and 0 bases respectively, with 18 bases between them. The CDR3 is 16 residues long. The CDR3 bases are TGTGCCAGCAGCCTTCCCCGCTACAGGGACTCCTACGAGCAGTACTTC. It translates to CASSLPRYRDSYEQYF. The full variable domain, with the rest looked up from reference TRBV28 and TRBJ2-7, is DVKVTQSSRYLVKRTGEKVFLECVQDMDHENMFWYRQDPGLGLRLIYFSYDVKMKEKGDIPEGYSVSREKKERFSLILESASTNQTSMYLCASSLPRYRDSYEQYFGPGTRLTVT.

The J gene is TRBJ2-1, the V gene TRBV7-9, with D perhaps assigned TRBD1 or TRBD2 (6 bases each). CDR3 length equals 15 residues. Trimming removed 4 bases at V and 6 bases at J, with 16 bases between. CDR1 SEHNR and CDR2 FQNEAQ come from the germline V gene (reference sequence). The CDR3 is CASSSPGGLSNEQFF. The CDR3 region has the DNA TGTGCCAGCAGCTCACCCGGGGGCCTCAGCAATGAGCAGTTCTTC.

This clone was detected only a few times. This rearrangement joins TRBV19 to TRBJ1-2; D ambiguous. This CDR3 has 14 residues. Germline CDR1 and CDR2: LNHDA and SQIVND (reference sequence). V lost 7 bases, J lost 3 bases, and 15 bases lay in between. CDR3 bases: TGTGCCAGTACTTGGGCTTCCGAGCACTATGGCTACACCTTC. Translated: CASTWASEHYGYTF.

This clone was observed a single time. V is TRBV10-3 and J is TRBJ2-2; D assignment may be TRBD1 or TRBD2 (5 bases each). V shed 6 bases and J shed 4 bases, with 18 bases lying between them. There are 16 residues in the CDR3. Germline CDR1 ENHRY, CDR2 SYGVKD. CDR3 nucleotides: TGTGCCATCAGAATTACAGGCTCCAGCGGCACCGGGGAGCTGTTTTTT. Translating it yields CAIRITGSSGTGELFF.

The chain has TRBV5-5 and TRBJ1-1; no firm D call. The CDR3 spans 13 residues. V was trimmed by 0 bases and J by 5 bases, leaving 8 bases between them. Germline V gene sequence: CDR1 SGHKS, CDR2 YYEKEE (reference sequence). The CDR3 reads CASSLEARTEAFF. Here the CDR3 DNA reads TGTGCCAGCAGCTTGGAGGCCAGGACTGAAGCTTTCTTT.

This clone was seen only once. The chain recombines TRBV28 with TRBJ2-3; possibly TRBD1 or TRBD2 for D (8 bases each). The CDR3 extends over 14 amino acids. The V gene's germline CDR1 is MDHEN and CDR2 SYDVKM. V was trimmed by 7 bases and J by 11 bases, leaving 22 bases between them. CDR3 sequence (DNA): TGTGCCAGCATCTCTAGCGGGCGAGGGACAGGGCAGTATTTT. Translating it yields CASISSGRGTGQYF.

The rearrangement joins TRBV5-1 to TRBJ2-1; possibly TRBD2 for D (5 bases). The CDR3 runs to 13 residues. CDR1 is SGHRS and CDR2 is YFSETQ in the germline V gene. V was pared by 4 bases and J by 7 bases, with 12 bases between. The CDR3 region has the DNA TGCGCCAGCAGCAAAGGACTGGGGAATGAGCAGTTCTTC. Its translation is CASSKGLGNEQFF. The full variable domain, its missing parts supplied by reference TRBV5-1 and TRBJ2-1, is KAGVTQTPRYLIKTRGQQVTLSCSPISGHRSVSWYQQTPGQGLQFLFEYFSETQRNKGNFPGRFSGRQFSNSRSEMNVSTLELGDSALYLCASSKGLGNEQFFGPGTRLTVL.

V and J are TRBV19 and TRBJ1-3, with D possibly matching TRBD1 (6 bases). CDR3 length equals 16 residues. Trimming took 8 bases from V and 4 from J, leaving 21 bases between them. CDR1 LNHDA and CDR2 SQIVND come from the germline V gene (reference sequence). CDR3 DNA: TGTGCCAGTTCGGGATCGACAGGCTGGCTGGGAAACACCATATATTTT. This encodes CASSGSTGWLGNTIYF.

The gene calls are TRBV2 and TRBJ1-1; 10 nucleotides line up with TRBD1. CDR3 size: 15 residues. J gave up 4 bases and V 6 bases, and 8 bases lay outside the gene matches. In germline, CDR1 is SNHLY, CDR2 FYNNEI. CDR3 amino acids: CASRPRGQGTTEAFF. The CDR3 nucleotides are TGTGCCAGCAGACCCCGGGGACAGGGGACCACTGAAGCTTTCTTT.

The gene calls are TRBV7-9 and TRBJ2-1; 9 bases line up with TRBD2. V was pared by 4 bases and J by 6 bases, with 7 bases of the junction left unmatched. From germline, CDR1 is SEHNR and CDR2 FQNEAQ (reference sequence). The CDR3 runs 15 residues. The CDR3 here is CASSSLAGYLNEQFF. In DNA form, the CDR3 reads TGTGCCAGCAGCTCCCTAGCGGGATATCTCAATGAGCAGTTCTTC. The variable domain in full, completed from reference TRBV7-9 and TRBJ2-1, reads DTGVSQNPRHKITKRGQNVTFRCDPISEHNRLYWYRQTLGQGPEFLTYFQNEAQLEKSRLLSDRFSAERPKGSFSTLEIQRTEQGDSAMYLCASSSLAGYLNEQFFGPGTRLTVL.

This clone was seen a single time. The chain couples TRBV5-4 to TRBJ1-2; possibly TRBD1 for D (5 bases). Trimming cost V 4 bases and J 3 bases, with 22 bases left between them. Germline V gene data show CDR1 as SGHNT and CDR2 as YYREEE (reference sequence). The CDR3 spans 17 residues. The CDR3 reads CASSDPRLGTWDYGYTF. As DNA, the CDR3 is TGTGCCAGCAGCGACCCCCGGCTGGGGACTTGGGACTATGGCTACACCTTC.

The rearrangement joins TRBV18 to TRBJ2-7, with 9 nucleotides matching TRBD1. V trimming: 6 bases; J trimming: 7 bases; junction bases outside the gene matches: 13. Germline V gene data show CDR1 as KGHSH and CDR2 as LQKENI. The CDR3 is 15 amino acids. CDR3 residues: CASSPSGTGTGEQYF. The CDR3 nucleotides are TGTGCCAGCTCCCCATCCGGGACAGGGACGGGTGAGCAGTACTTC.